This T cell receptor (beta chain) was sequenced during a study of T cells in Graves' hyperthyroidism and ophthalmopathy (dated by TCRdb to between 2018 and 2021). Some background on the complete study: Peripheral blood was sampled at the time of initial diagnosis, prior to any treatment. The paper reports TCR Vbeta CDR3 sequencing of 140 or so peripheral blood samples: under 45 ophthalmopathy, fewer than 80 hyperthyroidism and approximately 17 progressor patients. The 80 to 100 discovery patients were randomly divided into training and test sets at a 7:3 ratio. To identify TCR V-J signatures that set the groups apart, the researchers used a discovery cohort of roughly 100 patients, made up of roughly 40 with Graves' ophthalmopathy and 55 to 65 with stable Graves' hyperthyroidism. Prospective prediction of ophthalmopathy was tested in an independent validation cohort consisting of some 20 hyperthyroidism patients and more than 15 patients who later progressed to ophthalmopathy. After blood sampling, hyperthyroidism patients were treated with methimazole at a starting dose of 30 mg daily, and ophthalmopathy patients were treated with high-dose intravenous methylprednisolone. Thyroid tissue and blood T-cell repertoires from roughly six Graves' hyperthyroidism patients were also compared in the study. The paper as a whole reports these results and caveats: Most expanded thyroid clonotypes (frequency above 0.001) were also detected in blood, suggesting blood repertoires may reflect thyroid immune responses. Sample size was not statistically predetermined, and investigators were not blinded to group allocation. In cross-validation, a model built on a 13 V-J signature told ophthalmopathy apart from stable hyperthyroidism with 85% to 90% sensitivity and 81% to 82% specificity, and in testing the same model reached 80%/75%. In validation, the model predicted progression to ophthalmopathy a median of around six months before onset, with roughly 70% sensitivity and about 72% specificity.

V has 5 bases trimmed and J has 0 bases trimmed; junction bases matching no gene number 5. The CDR3 numbers 14 residues from cysteine through phenylalanine. The entry retains the CDR3 DNA only, 42 bases that are in frame from base 1. In the germline V gene, CDR1 corresponds to SQVTM and CDR2 to ANQGSEA. Amplification of TCR beta CDR3 regions was carried out from RNA transcripts. A first-round RT-PCR of the TCR CDR3 used the HTBI primer set with the Qiagen OneStep RT-PCR kit. Libraries were constructed in a second round of multiplex PCR, after which size selection and purification were performed. Sequencing of the libraries was done on an Illumina HiSeq2000 using paired-end 100 bp reads. Turning to the authors' computational methods: Raw data were processed with SOAPnuke, discarding reads with adapters, uncalled bases, mean Phred below 15, or no exact constant-primer or identifier match. COPE v1.2.5 was used to merge the high-quality paired reads, and each unique nucleotide sequence was defined as a clonotype. Clonotypes were aligned to IMGT TRBV, TRBD and TRBJ reference segments using MiTCR v1.1. The analysis included only V-J combinations with a frequency above 0.0001, which together covered around 99% of the repertoires. The TCS score was defined as the ratio of F50 (clonal expansion) to E x V (chaos), calculated using BLOSUM62-based TCRdist between CDR3 peptides within each V-J. Welch's t-statistics and random forest reduced roughly 500 V-J features to roughly 13, which were used in a naive Bayes classifier (R e1071). TCRdb passed the public sequencing reads through fastp at Q25 and MiXCR, retaining productive beta sequences. Here each entry gathers all rows of one CDR3 protein and keeps the most common genes and DNA. The V and J calls come from TCRdb's annotation, not from the publication. The sample table shows around 430,000 distinct CDR3 sequences, and 15% are seen once. The ten largest clones represent 32% of the sample.

Notes on this clonotype: Its antigen is currently not known. No quality values exist for individual bases; no much larger clone is one base distant.

A patient counted as having stable Graves' hyperthyroidism if no progression to ophthalmopathy occurred over 18 months of follow-up. The hyperthyroidism patients were between 18 and 65 years old and newly diagnosed, with a disease duration of less than 2 months. The study excluded patients with uncontrolled infections, other autoimmune diseases, pregnancy or lactation. Clinical symptoms, serum thyroxine and TRAb, thyroid ultrasound, and orbital computed tomography formed the basis for the diagnoses. Ficoll-Paque density gradient centrifugation was used to isolate PBMCs from about 9 ml of fresh peripheral blood. Total RNA was extracted using Trizol reagent, and RNA quality was assessed on an Agilent 2100 Bioanalyzer.

The clonotype originates from a woman aged 25 to 45 with Graves' hyperthyroidism. Sequenced sample: blood. The rearrangement joined TRBV29-1 to TRBJ2-3; 7 nucleotides in the junction match TRBD1. This receptor carries the CDR3 CSVQDRSSTDTQYF. The DNA reads TGCAGCGTTCAGGACAGGTCTAGCACAGATACGCAGTATTTT.